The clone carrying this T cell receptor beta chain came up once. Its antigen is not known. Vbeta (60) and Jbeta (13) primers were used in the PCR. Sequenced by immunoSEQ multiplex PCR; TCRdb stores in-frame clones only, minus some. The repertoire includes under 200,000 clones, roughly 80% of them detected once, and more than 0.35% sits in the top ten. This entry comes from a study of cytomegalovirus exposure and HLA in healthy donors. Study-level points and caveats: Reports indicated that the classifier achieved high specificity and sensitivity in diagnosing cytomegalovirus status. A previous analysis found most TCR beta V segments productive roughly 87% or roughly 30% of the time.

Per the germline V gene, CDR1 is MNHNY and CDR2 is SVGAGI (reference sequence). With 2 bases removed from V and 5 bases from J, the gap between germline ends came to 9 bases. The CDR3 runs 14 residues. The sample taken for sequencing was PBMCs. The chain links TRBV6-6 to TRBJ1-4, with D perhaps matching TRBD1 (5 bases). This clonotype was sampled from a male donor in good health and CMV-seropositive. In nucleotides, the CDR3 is TGTGCCAGCAGTTACGGGGGGGGAAATGAAAAACTGTTTTTT. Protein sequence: CASSYGGGNEKLFF.